This T cell receptor beta chain originates from a study of blood T cell repertoires in COVID-19. Turning to the study itself: Donors in the United States, Italy and Spain gave samples during acute or convalescent COVID-19. From T cells, B-cell-depleted T cells, or PBMCs came the material, which was cDNA or gDNA.

The V and J ends lost 5 bases and 0 bases, in that order; junction bases with no gene match: 4. The germline V gene has CDR1 SNHLY and CDR2 FYNNEI. The CDR3 sequence is 16 residues long. Original handling: From reference gene primer amplification, estimates of nucleated cell counts were derived. Here immunoSEQ multiplex PCR was the method, and the copy in TCRdb shows in-frame clones only, minus some. V and J calls and clone size are as listed in that table; D and trimming were resolved from the DNA. The table records around 230,000 clones, 87% of them present only once. The chain combines TRBV2 with TRBJ2-2, with 9 nucleotides matching TRBD2. The clonotype originates from a man in his 60s who had recovered from COVID-19. The sequenced sample consisted of peripheral blood. The CDR3: CASSLSGGPNTGELFF. The CDR3 coding sequence is TGTGCCAGCAGTCTTAGCGGGGGACCGAACACCGGGGAGCTGTTTTTT.